This T cell receptor beta chain stems from a study of blood T cells in healthy people across ages. Together with a sample-barcoded 5' primer, a J-beta primer mix was included in a second PCR lasting about 6 to 12 cycles. In TCRdb, the 5' RACE reads were re-called with MiXCR into one record per CDR3 protein. The sample has about 570,000 distinct CDR3 sequences, over 25% seen once. The CDR3 loop spans 15 amino acids. The germline V and J ends were trimmed by 0 bases and 2 bases, with 11 bases remaining between them. CDR1 is PRHDT and CDR2 is FYEKMQ in the germline V gene (reference sequence). These data also featured in a second study, about T cells of mothers and their children.

The clonotype comes from a boy younger than 10 in good health. The J gene is TRBJ2-7, the V gene TRBV13; perhaps TRBD2 as D (6 bases). The material sequenced was blood. CDR3 sequence: CASSLGLAATYEQYF. The CDR3 DNA reads TGTGCCAGCAGCTTAGGGTTAGCGGCCACCTACGAGCAGTACTTC.